The rows below give T cell receptor beta chains drawn from one sample of a study of shared clonotypes between healthy human individuals. Sequencing was performed with immunoSEQ multiplex PCR; in TCRdb, only in-frame clones are kept and a portion is missing. The top ten clones hold under 0.15% of a sample with 2.5 million or so clones, 85% to 95% of them seen once. The sequencing sample was made of naive CD4+ T cells sorted from blood. All receptors come from a man aged 18 to 30 in good health. CDR3s include the opening cysteine and the closing phenylalanine or tryptophan. Each record gives: clone size, J gene, D gene, V gene, CDR3 DNA, CDR3 protein. A D gene is named only where the DNA matches it firmly. Clone size, where shown, is once, few, many, or a class for clones that have expanded.

NA TRBJ1-1 NA TRBV27 TGTGCCAGCAGTGGACACGGAGGGGCGAACACTGAAGCTTTCTTT CASSGHGGANTEAFF
NA TRBJ1-5 NA TRBV19 TGTGCCAGCGACGGGGGCTATAGCAATCAGCCCCAGCATTTT CASDGGYSNQPQHF
once TRBJ2-4 NA TRBV25-1 TGTGCCAGCAGTGACGCATCCGGCAAAAACATTCAGTACTTC CASSDASGKNIQYF
NA TRBJ1-3 NA TRBV5-4 TGTGCCAGCAGCAACCTAGGGCGGACTGGAAACACCATATATTTT CASSNLGRTGNTIYF
NA TRBJ1-5 TRBD1 TRBV19 TGTGCCAGTCAGGGACAGTATAGCAATCAGCCCCAGCATTTT CASQGQYSNQPQHF
NA TRBJ1-3 NA TRBV7-6 TGTGCCAGCAGCTTATCTGACTCTGGAAACACCATATATTTT CASSLSDSGNTIYF
NA TRBJ2-5 NA TRBV5-1 TGCGCCAGCAGCACCCGAAACGAAGAGACCCAGTACTTC CASSTRNEETQYF
NA TRBJ1-4 NA TRBV25-1 TGTGCCAGCGGTGACAGGTCCCCGACCAGTGAAAAACTGTTTTTT CASGDRSPTSEKLFF
NA TRBJ2-6 TRBD2 TRBV6-5 TGTGCCAGCAGGGAGCGGGACGCGGGGGCCAACGTCCTGACTTTC CASRERDAGANVLTF
NA TRBJ1-2 NA TRBV18 TGTGCCAGCTCACCGATTCGAACACAGGAGAACTATGGCTACACCTTC CASSPIRTQENYGYTF
NA TRBJ2-3 TRBD1 TRBV27 TGTGCCAGCAGCACCTCCGACAGGGCGGCGGCAGATACGCAGTATTTT CASSTSDRAAADTQYF
NA TRBJ2-5 TRBD2 TRBV4-1 TGCGCCAGCAGCCAAGGGCTTAGCGGGAGTGGTGAGACCCAGTACTTC CASSQGLSGSGETQYF
NA TRBJ1-6 NA TRBV4-1 TGCGCCAGCAGCCAAGGGTTCGTTAATTCACCCCTCCACTTT CASSQGFVNSPLHF
NA TRBJ2-5 TRBD1 TRBV18 TGTGCCAGCTCCCCGCGGACAGGGGTCACAGAGACCCAGTACTTC CASSPRTGVTETQYF
NA TRBJ2-1 TRBD1 TRBV6-5 TGTGCCAGCAGACCCTCGGACAGGGGTGGGAATGAGCAGTTCTTC CASRPSDRGGNEQFF
NA TRBJ2-5 TRBD1 TRBV12-5 TGTGCTAGTGGTTTGGTACATCCGGACTCAGGGGGACAAGAGACCCAGTACTTC CASGLVHPDSGGQETQYF
NA TRBJ2-2 NA TRBV5-4 TGTGCCAGCAGCTCGGGGACGACCTTGAACACCGGGGAGCTGTTTTTT CASSSGTTLNTGELFF
once TRBJ1-4 NA TRBV7-6 TGTGCCAGCAGCTCCCGGCGATCAGTTTATAATGAAAAACTGTTTTTT CASSSRRSVYNEKLFF
NA TRBJ2-7 TRBD1 TRBV28 TGTGCCGTCCAAAGGGGGCTTGGCAACGAGCAGTACTTC CAVQRGLGNEQYF
NA TRBJ2-7 TRBD1 TRBV7-2 TGTGCCAGCAGATCCGGGACAGGGTTCCACGAGCAGTACTTC CASRSGTGFHEQYF
NA TRBJ1-6 NA TRBV18 TGTGCCAGCTCACCTAACCTGGTCTCCTATAATTCACCCCTCCACTTT CASSPNLVSYNSPLHF
NA TRBJ2-1 TRBD2 TRBV7-8 TGTGCCAGCAGCTATAGCGGGGTCTCTAATGAGCAGTTCTTC CASSYSGVSNEQFF
NA TRBJ2-3 NA TRBV9 TGTGCCAGCAGCGGGGGGGTGACAGATACGCAGTATTTT CASSGGVTDTQYF
NA TRBJ2-5 NA TRBV11-3 TGTGCCAGCAGCTTGGGGACGGCTCAAGAGACCCAGTACTTC CASSLGTAQETQYF
NA TRBJ1-6 NA TRBV6-1 TGTGCCAGCAGTCAAGAGACCACAGGGTCCCTTTATAATTCACCCCTCCACTTT CASSQETTGSLYNSPLHF
NA TRBJ2-2 TRBD2 TRBV5-4 TGTGCCAGCAGCTCCGGGGGGGCCACCGGGGAGCTGTTTTTT CASSSGGATGELFF
once TRBJ1-1 NA TRBV18 TGTGCCAGCTCACTAGGGAGTGGGGGGAACACTGAAGCTTTCTTT CASSLGSGGNTEAFF
NA TRBJ2-3 TRBD1 TRBV6-1 TGTGCCAGCAGTGAACAGACAGGGGCTACAGATACGCAGTATTTT CASSEQTGATDTQYF
NA TRBJ2-7 NA TRBV2 TGTGCCAGCGTTGCACAGGGTAGGTCCTACGAGCAGTACTTC CASVAQGRSYEQYF
NA TRBJ1-4 NA TRBV2 TGTGCCAGCAGCGTCAAAAGGACGGTTAATGAAAAACTGTTTTTT CASSVKRTVNEKLFF
NA TRBJ2-5 NA TRBV5-8 TGTGCCAGCAGCTTGGGCGGAGGAGGAGAGACCCAGTACTTC CASSLGGGGETQYF
NA TRBJ1-3 NA TRBV11-3 TGTGCCAGCAGCCCGGACAGCCTTACTGGAAACACCATATATTTT CASSPDSLTGNTIYF
NA TRBJ1-6 TRBD1 TRBV5-1 TGCGCCAGCAGCTTGCGACAGGGAAATTCACCCCTCCACTTT CASSLRQGNSPLHF
NA TRBJ2-3 TRBD1 TRBV12-5 TGTGCTAGTGGTTCGGGACAGGGGAGCGGAGATACGCAGTATTTT CASGSGQGSGDTQYF
NA TRBJ2-1 NA TRBV10-1 TGCGCCAGCAGTGCCGGGGGACCCGATGAGCAGTTCTTC CASSAGGPDEQFF
NA TRBJ2-7 TRBD2 TRBV5-1 TGCGCCAGCAGCTCTAGCGGGGGGGCCGGGGAGCAGTACTTC CASSSSGGAGEQYF